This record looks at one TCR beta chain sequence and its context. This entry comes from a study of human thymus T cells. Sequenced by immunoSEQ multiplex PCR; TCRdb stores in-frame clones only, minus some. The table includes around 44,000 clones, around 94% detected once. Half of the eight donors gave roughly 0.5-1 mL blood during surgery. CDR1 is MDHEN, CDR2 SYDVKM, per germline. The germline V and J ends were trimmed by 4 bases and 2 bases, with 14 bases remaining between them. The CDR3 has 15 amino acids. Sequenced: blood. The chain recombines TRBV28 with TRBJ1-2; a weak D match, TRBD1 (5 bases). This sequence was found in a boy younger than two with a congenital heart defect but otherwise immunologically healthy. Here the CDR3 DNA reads TGTGCCAGCAGTTCCGCCAAGGCAGGGAACTATGGCTACACCTTC. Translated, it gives CASSSAKAGNYGYTF.